Sequencing of this TCR beta chain was carried out in a study of regulatory T cells in long-lasting Graves disease listed by TCRdb under 2021. Background on the whole study: In the newly diagnosed Graves' disease group, patients had been taking antithyroid drugs for less than 3 months. Patients with persistent Graves' disease were compared with patients with newly diagnosed Graves' disease using TCR sequencing and RNA sequencing of peripheral blood. The study took place in China and was registered as a clinical trial. TCR sequencing covered around 13 persistent and approximately 20 newly diagnosed Graves' disease patients, around 35 samples in total. The study at large found these results: The authors noted that the small sample size was a limitation that may lower accuracy. Persistent disease showed preferential use of TRBV28, TRBJ1-2 and TRBJ2-5, whereas newly diagnosed disease favored TRBV20-1 and TRBJ2-1. Because the primary lesion, thyroid tissue, could not be accessed, the study looked at peripheral blood alone. Compared with newly diagnosed patients, patients with persistent Graves' disease had lower TCR Shannon entropy and fewer highly expanded clones, which suggests clonal expansion. Sequencing and analysis were restricted to the TCR beta chain. Patients with persistent disease shared more public clonotypes (fewer than 3,000) than newly diagnosed patients did (approximately 990).

Many counts were recorded for this clonotype. The antigen this receptor binds is unknown. One base away there is no much larger clone; base qualities are not given. Unmatched junction bases come to 4, with V trimmed by 5 bases and J by 6 bases. The CDR3 covers 13 residues, taking in both the cysteine and the phenylalanine. The sequence is cut down to CDR3 DNA, 39 bases in frame from base 1. Taken from the germline V gene, the CDR1 and CDR2 loops are MDHEN and SYDVKM. Library preparation employed multiplex PCR. Sequencing was performed on an Illumina HiSeq 4000. CDR3 regions were amplified by Arm-PCR with iRepertoire HTBI primers to construct TCR beta libraries. Before sequencing, the PCR products went through gel purification. From the authors' description of their analysis: Gene usage analysis of CDR3 amino acid clonotypes relied on the approximately 60 TRBV and 13 to 15 TRBJ segments identified across samples. COPE and FqMerger were used to merge filtered high-quality paired reads into contigs. BLAST was used to align contigs to the IMGT TRBV, TRBD and TRBJ reference genes, and CDR3 was defined following IMGT. Clonotypes above 0.1% frequency were classified as highly expanded clones. Repertoire diversity was measured by Shannon entropy, and V-J evenness by the Gini coefficient. Clonotypes shared by more than one individual were considered public. The public reads were run again by TCRdb, first through fastp at Q25 and then through MiXCR, and only productive beta chains were kept. Rows are unified per CDR3 protein, each entry keeping the most common DNA and genes. The authors' filters were not applied to this entry. In this sample the table shows 560,000 or so distinct CDR3 sequences, roughly a sixth of which occur a single time. Around 12% of the sample goes to the ten largest clones.

According to the study, the label for this sample's time point signals: newly diagnosed GD, antithyroid drugs for less than 3 months. For both TCR sequencing and RNA sequencing, RNA was extracted from PBMCs using TRIzol. Graves' disease was diagnosed according to American Thyroid Association guidelines. Patients were recruited from an endocrinology department in Xi'an, China. Each patient gave 7.5 to 10 milliliters of peripheral blood, collected in an EDTA anticoagulant tube. Ficoll Paque Plus density gradient separation was used to isolate PBMCs, and no additional T cell sorting was done. An Agilent 2100 Bioanalyzer and agarose gel were used to check RNA quality, while a NanoDrop 2000 measured RNA concentration. The sample was also linked to a second study, of T cells in Graves' hyperthyroidism and ophthalmopathy. Looking at the second paper: A patient counted as having stable Graves' hyperthyroidism if no progression to ophthalmopathy occurred over 18 months of follow-up. Hyperthyroidism patients were aged 18 to 65 years and newly diagnosed, with disease duration of less than 2 months. Patients with uncontrolled infections, other autoimmune diseases, pregnancy or lactation were excluded. Diagnoses were established on the basis of clinical symptoms, serum thyroxine and TRAb, thyroid ultrasound, and orbital computed tomography. The first round of RT-PCR for the TCR CDR3 was performed with the HTBI primer set and the Qiagen OneStep RT-PCR kit. Blood samples also contained most of the expanded thyroid clonotypes (frequency above 0.001), which suggests that blood repertoires may reflect thyroid immune responses. A model built on a 13 V-J signature distinguished ophthalmopathy from stable hyperthyroidism, reaching roughly 88% sensitivity and 81.08% specificity in cross-validation and 80%/75% in testing. In validation, the model predicted progression to ophthalmopathy with 55% to 71% sensitivity and around 72% specificity, a median of 6.5 months before onset. To identify TCR V-J signatures that set the groups apart, the researchers used a discovery cohort of approximately 98 patients, made up of 40 to 45 with Graves' ophthalmopathy and about 55 with stable Graves' hyperthyroidism. An independent validation cohort of about 20 hyperthyroidism patients and approximately 17 patients who later progressed to ophthalmopathy tested prospective prediction of ophthalmopathy. For training and testing, the 100 or so patients in the discovery cohort were randomly divided in a 7:3 ratio. The study also compared thyroid tissue and blood T-cell repertoires from about six Graves' hyperthyroidism patients. After sampling, hyperthyroidism patients received methimazole starting at 30 mg daily, and ophthalmopathy patients received high-dose intravenous methylprednisolone. Libraries were constructed in a second round of multiplex PCR, after which size selection and purification were carried out. Sequencing of the libraries was done on an Illumina HiSeq2000 using paired-end 100 bp reads. SOAPnuke was used to process the raw data, removing reads that contained adapters or uncalled bases, had a mean Phred below 15, or lacked an exact match to the constant primer or identifier. High-quality paired reads were merged using COPE v1.2.5, and each unique nucleotide sequence was defined as a clonotype. MiTCR v1.1 was used to align the clonotypes against IMGT TRBV, TRBD and TRBJ reference segments. The analysis was restricted to V-J combinations with a frequency above 0.0001, which together covered roughly 99% of the repertoires. The TCS score was defined as F50 (clonal expansion) divided by E x V (chaos), with BLOSUM62-based TCRdist calculated between CDR3 peptides within each V-J. Welch's t-statistics and random forest reduced roughly 540 V-J features to 10 to 15, which were used in a naive Bayes classifier (R e1071). No statistical method was used to fix the sample size in advance, and group allocation was not hidden from the investigators. TCR Vbeta CDR3 sequencing of 140 or so peripheral blood samples (over 40 ophthalmopathy, about 80 hyperthyroidism and approximately 17 progressor patients) is reported in the paper.

The origin of this receptor is a man aged 18 to 29 with Graves disease. Donor details come from another sample of the same person, matched by shared clones. The sample in question was peripheral blood mononuclear cells (PBMCs), obtained at new diagnosis, from a patient treated with antithyroid drugs. Here the chain combines TRBV28 and TRBJ2-7; 10 bases in between match TRBD1. The CDR3: CASSPTGGGEQYF. The DNA sequence is TGTGCCAGCAGTCCGACAGGGGGCGGCGAGCAGTACTTC.